The clone carrying this T cell receptor beta chain showed up just once. The data were taken from a study of blood T cell repertoires in COVID-19. Using immunoSEQ multiplex PCR, the repertoire was profiled, and TCRdb retains in-frame clones only, with some absent. The table shows about 250,000 clones, with 75% to 95% occurring only once. The length of the CDR3 is 18 residues. Sequencing was carried out using PBMCs or T cells enriched from blood (not recorded which). This clonotype was sampled from a woman younger than 30 who had recovered from COVID-19. The chain combines TRBV21-1 with TRBJ2-7; the D call in the table, TRBD1, was not verified against the DNA. TRBV21-1 is given as a pseudogene. The CDR3 DNA is TGTGCCAGCAGCAAACTCGACAGGGCAAGGCCCTTTAGCTACGAGCAGTACTTC. Translating it yields CASSKLDRARPFSYEQYF.